Below, 15 T cell receptor beta chains from the same sample are listed, as sequenced in a study of cytomegalovirus exposure and HLA in healthy donors. PCR used 60 Vbeta primers and 13 Jbeta primers. Libraries were prepared by immunoSEQ multiplex PCR; TCRdb keeps only in-frame clonotypes and omits some of them. The sample carries some 110,000 clones, about three quarters recorded once. Sequencing was performed on PBMCs. Receptors originate from a male donor in good health and CMV-seronegative.

Only one count was recorded for this clone. The chain uses TRBV5-6 and TRBJ2-1, with 16 bases matching TRBD2. CDR3 size: 18 residues. The V and J ends lost 2 bases and 5 bases, in that order; junction bases with no gene match: 7. CDR1 and CDR2 (germline): SGHDT, YYEEEE. The CDR3 DNA reads TGTGCCAGCAGCTTATCGGGACTAGCGGGAGGGAGGCACAATGAGCAGTTCTTC. This gives the protein CASSLSGLAGGRHNEQFF.

The chain links TRBV4-1 to TRBJ1-2, with D perhaps TRBD1 (5 bases). Germline V gene lookup returns CDR1 MGHRA and CDR2 YSYEKL. V lost 4 bases and J 0 bases, leaving 15 bases between the germline ends. CDR3 length equals 16 residues. The CDR3 DNA sequence: TGCGCCAGCAGCCCCACCTGGAGACAGACTAACTATGGCTACACCTTC. This encodes CASSPTWRQTNYGYTF.

The chain uses TRBV27 and TRBJ2-7; 12 bases match TRBD2. This CDR3 has 14 residues. Germline CDR1 and CDR2: MNHEY and SMNVEV (reference sequence). After removal of 5 bases from V and 6 bases from J, the junction contained 5 bases not matched to a gene. The CDR3 sequence is CASSPLAGGGEQYF. The CDR3 DNA reads as TGTGCCAGCAGTCCACTAGCGGGAGGCGGCGAGCAGTACTTC.

This clone was seen a few times. This chain links TRBV4-1 with TRBJ2-1; 8 bases fit TRBD2. The germline V gene has CDR1 MGHRA and CDR2 YSYEKL. V shed 6 bases, J shed 5 bases, and the junction held 9 bases outside the gene matches. The CDR3 consists of 15 residues. As DNA, the CDR3 is TGCGCCAGCAGGATTGGTAGCGGGATCCACAATGAGCAGTTCTTC. It yields the protein CASRIGSGIHNEQFF.

The chain combines TRBV19 with TRBJ2-1; 14 bases are shared with TRBD2. This CDR3 has 15 residues. Germline V gives CDR1 LNHDA, CDR2 SQIVND (reference sequence). V lost 6 bases and J lost 9; bases outside the gene matches: 7. Here the CDR3 DNA reads TGTGCCAGTAGAAACACGGGACTAGCGGGAGTTGAGCAGTTCTTC. Translation gives CASRNTGLAGVEQFF.

J is TRBJ2-7 and V is TRBV11-3; 14 nucleotides align to TRBD2. J lost 3 bases, V lost 4 bases, and 5 bases had no gene match. The CDR3 contains 16 residues. Germline CDR1 and CDR2: SGHNT and YENEEA. CDR3 nucleotides: TGTGCCAGCAGCTCGAGACTAGCGGGAGGGGACTACGAGCAGTACTTC. This encodes CASSSRLAGGDYEQYF.

The chain recombines TRBV28 with TRBJ2-5; a possible D gene is TRBD1 (6 bases). With the DNA end fitting TRBJ2-7 better, the J assignment may be wrong. The CDR3 totals 13 residues. CDR1 MDHEN and CDR2 SYDVKM come from the germline V gene. The CDR3 coding sequence is TGTGCCAGCAGGCCCGGACAGACCTACGAGCAGTACTTC. Translated: CASRPGQTYEQYF.

This chain uses TRBV6-6 with TRBJ1-3, with a possible D match to TRBD1 (6 bases). Looked up from germline, CDR1 is MNHNY and CDR2 is SVGAGI (reference sequence). V dropped 5 bases and J dropped 0 bases, with 14 bases sitting between them. The CDR3 is 16 residues long. The CDR3 protein is CASSRRDIRSGNTIYF. The CDR3 DNA sequence: TGTGCCAGCAGTCGCCGGGACATCCGCTCTGGAAACACCATATATTTT.

This chain joins TRBV27 and TRBJ2-6; maybe TRBD1 (6 bases). Trimming removed 3 bases from V and 3 bases from J, with 15 bases in between. Per the germline V gene, CDR1 is MNHEY and CDR2 is SMNVEV (reference sequence). The CDR3 contains 17 residues. CDR3 sequence reads: CASSLGPGDIGANVLTF. Here the CDR3 DNA reads TGTGCCAGCAGTTTGGGCCCAGGGGATATTGGGGCCAACGTCCTGACTTTC.

The chain links TRBV21-1 to TRBJ1-5; no check of the table's D call, TRBD1, against the DNA was made. TRBV21-1 is recorded as a pseudogene. The CDR3 extends over 18 amino acids. CDR3 sequence (DNA): TGTGCCAGCAGCAAAGAGGCGCCCGACAGAAATAGCAATCAGCCCCAGCATTTT. Translation: CASSKEAPDRNSNQPQHF.

V and J are TRBV5-1 and TRBJ1-1; 7 bases match TRBD1. Looked up from germline, CDR1 is SGHRS and CDR2 is YFSETQ. With 0 bases clipped from V and 1 base from J, the junction kept 9 bases outside the gene matches. There are 17 residues in the CDR3. The CDR3 coding sequence is TGCGCCAGCAGCTTGGGGGTAGGGGGCGCAGGGAACACTGAAGCTTTCTTT. Its translation: CASSLGVGGAGNTEAFF.

DNA for the CDR3: TGCGCCAGCAGCATCCAGGGGTTTTGGGAGCAGTTCTTC. Its translation is CASSIQGFWEQFF. The chain couples TRBV5-1 to TRBJ2-1; D is perhaps TRBD1 (6 bases). CDR1 is SGHRS, CDR2 YFSETQ, per germline. The germline V and J ends were trimmed by 4 bases and 10 bases, with 15 bases remaining between them. The CDR3 consists of 13 residues. Combining the CDR3 with reference TRBV5-1 and TRBJ2-1 gives the whole variable domain KAGVTQTPRYLIKTRGQQVTLSCSPISGHRSVSWYQQTPGQGLQFLFEYFSETQRNKGNFPGRFSGRQFSNSRSEMNVSTLELGDSALYLCASSIQGFWEQFFGPGTRLTVL.

V and J are TRBV9 and TRBJ1-2; D is undetermined. CDR1 SGDLS and CDR2 YYNGEE come from the germline V gene. Trimming cost V 0 bases and J 3 bases, with 12 bases left between them. The CDR3 loop spans 15 amino acids. The CDR3 here is CASSVEPNSDYGYTF. CDR3 nucleotides: TGTGCCAGCAGCGTAGAGCCGAACAGTGACTATGGCTACACCTTC.

The rearrangement links TRBV27 to TRBJ2-1; D perhaps matches TRBD2 (6 bases). The CDR3 runs 17 residues. With 5 bases removed from V and 0 bases from J, the gap between germline ends came to 17 bases. The germline gives CDR1 MNHEY, CDR2 SMNVEV (reference sequence). The CDR3 protein is CASSLTMTRTSYNEQFF. Here the CDR3 DNA reads TGTGCCAGCAGTCTTACTATGACTAGGACCTCCTACAATGAGCAGTTCTTC.

CDR3 protein: CASGNGQSNSPLHF. The CDR3 DNA reads as TGTGCCAGCGGGAACGGACAGAGCAATTCACCCCTCCACTTT. V and J are TRBV2 and TRBJ1-6; D might be TRBD1 (6 bases). V lost 8 bases and J 7 bases, leaving 15 bases between the germline ends. The CDR3 totals 14 residues. In germline, CDR1 is SNHLY, CDR2 FYNNEI.